This is a list of T cell receptor beta chains from one sample in a study of shared T cell receptors in the human thymus. Profiling relied on immunoSEQ multiplex PCR, and the TCRdb table lists in-frame clones only, not all of them. The sample consists of 500,000 to 750,000 clones, roughly 88% of them appearing once. This sample was also put to use in a study of human thymus T cells.

Sequenced input: thymocytes. The origin of the receptors is a boy less than two years old with a congenital heart defect. Each CDR3 is given with its conserved first and last residue. A D gene is named only where the DNA matches it firmly.

J gene	D gene	CDR3 length	V gene	CDR3 DNA	CDR3 protein
TRBJ2-1	TRBD2	19	TRBV5-6	TGTGCCAGCAGCTTGGGACTAGCGGGAGCGAAAATCTCCTACAATGAGCAGTTCTTC	CASSLGLAGAKISYNEQFF
TRBJ2-7	TRBD2	18	TRBV30	TGTGCCTGGAGCTGGACTAGCGGCCTCGGGGACGTCACTTACGAGCAGTACTTC	CAWSWTSGLGDVTYEQYF
TRBJ2-3	TRBD2	16	TRBV7-3	TGTGCCAGCAGCTTAAATCAGCGGGGGAGCACAGATACGCAGTATTTT	CASSLNQRGSTDTQYF
TRBJ2-1	NA	17	TRBV11-2	TGTGCCAGCAGCTTCTCTATTGGCGGGAACTCCTACAATGAGCAGTTCTTC	CASSFSIGGNSYNEQFF
TRBJ2-1	TRBD2	17	TRBV4-2	TGTGCCAGCAGCCCTCGCCTAGCGGGAGTCTTAGAGAATGAGCAGTTCTTC	CASSPRLAGVLENEQFF
TRBJ2-5	NA	12	TRBV18	TGTGCCAGCTCAGGGGGGCAAGAGACCCAGTACTTC	CASSGGQETQYF
TRBJ1-2	NA	15	TRBV6-5	TGTGCCAGCAGTTACATTGCGGCAGCTAACTATGGCTACACCTTC	CASSYIAAANYGYTF
TRBJ2-7	NA	15	TRBV7-8	TGTGCCAGCAGCTTAGTTGCTAGCCCAGACTACGAGCAGTACTTC	CASSLVASPDYEQYF
TRBJ2-1	NA	14	TRBV11-2	TGTGCCAGCAGCCATCCGGGACTTTACAATGAGCAGTTCTTC	CASSHPGLYNEQFF
TRBJ2-6	TRBD2	14	TRBV5-6	TGTGCCAGCAGCTTGGTGGGACCGAGCGGGATCCTGACTTTC	CASSLVGPSGILTF
TRBJ2-2	TRBD2	16	TRBV5-1	TGCGCCAGCAGCCCGTACCTAGCGGGACTCACCGGGGAGCTGTTTTTT	CASSPYLAGLTGELFF
TRBJ2-3	TRBD2	14	TRBV25-1	TGTGCCAGCAGTCCCGGACTAGCGGGAGATACGCAGTATTTT	CASSPGLAGDTQYF
TRBJ2-7	NA	15	TRBV5-4	TGTGCCAGCAGCTTGCGGGTGGGAGAATGGTACGAGCAGTACTTC	CASSLRVGEWYEQYF
TRBJ2-3	NA	12	TRBV5-4	TGTGCCAGCAGGGACGGGGGTAATACGCAGTATTTT	CASRDGGNTQYF
TRBJ2-1	NA	13	TRBV27	TGTGCCAGCAGTTTAATCCCTAGGAATGAGCAGTTCTTC	CASSLIPRNEQFF
TRBJ2-1	NA	16	TRBV12-5	TGTGCTAGTGGTTTGGGCCGGGACAGACTAGACAATGAGCAGTTCTTC	CASGLGRDRLDNEQFF